These T cell receptor beta chains were read from a single sample in a study of T cell responses to AZD1222 COVID-19 vaccine. Profiled with immunoSEQ multiplex PCR; TCRdb holds only in-frame clones, not every one. Among 100,000 to 150,000 clones listed, 87% were seen once. The sample in question was peripheral blood, obtained on day 0 of AZD1222 vaccination. These receptors were obtained from an adult in good health. The CDR3 runs from the conserved cysteine through the conserved F or W. The order of the fields is V gene, clone size, D gene, J gene, CDR3 protein, CDR3 DNA. The D gene is left open where the match is weak. Clone size is stated in some rows and not others, as once, few, many or a class when expanded.

V: TRBV14
size: .
D: .
J: TRBJ1-1
CDR3: CASSQQGTEAFF
DNA: TGTGCCAGCAGCCAGCAGGGAACTGAAGCTTTCTTT

V: TRBV3-1/TRBV3-2
size: .
D: .
J: TRBJ2-1
CDR3: CASGSMRGNEQFF
DNA: TGTGCCAGCGGCTCAATGAGGGGCAATGAGCAGTTCTTC

V: TRBV28
size: .
D: .
J: TRBJ1-1
CDR3: CASSLRAEAFF
DNA: TGTGCCAGCAGTTTGAGGGCAGAAGCTTTCTTT

V: TRBV19
size: .
D: .
J: TRBJ1-1
CDR3: CASGEQGGTEAFF
DNA: TGTGCCAGTGGGGAACAGGGAGGCACTGAAGCTTTCTTT

V: TRBV6-5
size: .
D: .
J: TRBJ2-3
CDR3: CASRTTARSDTQYF
DNA: TGTGCCAGCAGGACGACAGCCCGGTCAGATACGCAGTATTTT

V: TRBV28
size: .
D: TRBD1
J: TRBJ1-6
CDR3: CASSGGKTGFYLRSPLHF
DNA: TGTGCCAGCAGTGGGGGAAAGACAGGGTTCTACCTCCGCTCACCCCTCCACTTT

V: TRBV7-2
size: .
D: .
J: TRBJ1-3
CDR3: CASSLKPTGSPGNTIYF
DNA: TGTGCCAGCAGCTTAAAACCTACAGGGTCGCCTGGAAACACCATATATTTT

V: TRBV28
size: .
D: .
J: TRBJ1-3
CDR3: CASSLSRAGTLSGNTIYF
DNA: TGTGCCAGCAGTTTATCCCGGGCCGGGACCCTCTCTGGAAACACCATATATTTT

V: TRBV6-5
size: .
D: .
J: TRBJ1-1
CDR3: CASGPGKGNTEAFF
DNA: TGTGCCAGCGGCCCAGGGAAGGGAAACACTGAAGCTTTCTTT

V: TRBV19
size: once
D: .
J: TRBJ2-5
CDR3: CASSHAGATIRETQYF
DNA: TGTGCCAGTAGTCACGCGGGGGCTACGATTAGGGAGACCCAGTACTTC

V: TRBV21-1
size: .
D: .
J: TRBJ1-1
CDR3: CASSKCGKGNTEAFF
DNA: TGTGCCAGCAGCAAATGTGGGAAGGGGAACACTGAAGCTTTCTTT

V: TRBV11-2
size: .
D: .
J: TRBJ2-7
CDR3: CASSLAGDSYEQYF
DNA: TGTGCCAGCAGCTTAGCGGGGGACTCCTACGAGCAGTACTTC

V: TRBV19
size: few
D: .
J: TRBJ2-2
CDR3: CASAGFPVTGELFF
DNA: TGTGCCAGTGCGGGCTTCCCGGTCACCGGGGAGCTGTTTTTT

V: TRBV24-1
size: .
D: TRBD2
J: TRBJ2-3
CDR3: CATGGVEPNSGTDTQYF
DNA: TGTGCCACCGGGGGGGTTGAACCTAACAGTGGAACAGATACGCAGTATTTT

V: TRBV19
size: once
D: .
J: TRBJ2-7
CDR3: CATSSMAYEQYF
DNA: TGTGCCACCTCCTCGATGGCCTACGAGCAGTACTTC

V: TRBV5-1
size: once
D: .
J: TRBJ2-3
CDR3: CASSLRQDGTDTQYF
DNA: TGCGCCAGCAGCCTCAGACAGGACGGCACAGATACGCAGTATTTT

V: TRBV13
size: .
D: .
J: TRBJ1-1
CDR3: CASNEPTGGRVNTEAFF
DNA: TGTGCCAGCAACGAACCAACCGGGGGGCGCGTGAACACTGAAGCTTTCTTT

V: TRBV19
size: .
D: .
J: TRBJ2-7
CDR3: CASSIGRGPSYEQYF
DNA: TGTGCCAGTAGTATCGGCCGGGGTCCGTCCTACGAGCAGTACTTC

V: TRBV20-1
size: .
D: .
J: TRBJ2-7
CDR3: CSASRLVEQYF
DNA: TGCAGTGCTAGTCGACTTGTCGAGCAGTACTTC

V: TRBV5-1
size: .
D: TRBD1
J: TRBJ2-3
CDR3: CASAGTGVDTQYF
DNA: TGCGCCAGCGCCGGGACAGGAGTAGATACGCAGTATTTT

V: TRBV6-6
size: .
D: .
J: TRBJ2-1
CDR3: CASSRTGEYNEQFF
DNA: TGTGCCAGCAGCCGGACGGGGGAGTACAATGAGCAGTTCTTC

V: TRBV19
size: .
D: TRBD1
J: TRBJ2-5
CDR3: CASRTGEETQYF
DNA: TGTGCCAGTAGGACAGGGGAAGAGACCCAGTACTTC